The clone carrying this T cell receptor (beta chain) was counted a few times. This specimen belongs to a study of T-cell memory formation after mild COVID-19. For the study at large: Largely, the TCR clusters proved donor specific.

Trimming stripped 5 bases from V and 3 bases from J, with 19 bases between. Germline V gene data show CDR1 as SEHNR and CDR2 as FQNEAQ (reference sequence). The CDR3 loop spans 16 amino acids. TCRdb called the 5' RACE reads again in MiXCR, with one record for every CDR3 protein. The sample includes 210,000 or so distinct CDR3 sequences, over 9.5% of them seen just once. The chain recombines TRBV7-9 with TRBJ1-2; D not resolved. Sequenced sample: PBMCs or a T cell subset sorted from them (not recorded which). This TCR derives from a man younger than 35 who had mild COVID-19 (a few samples of this study predate the infection). Cell type and time point are not known. CDR3: CASSPRQASSDYGYTF. In nucleotides, the CDR3 is TGTGCCAGCAGCCCGAGGCAGGCCAGTTCGGACTATGGCTACACCTTC.